The rows below give T cell receptor beta chains drawn from one sample of a study of T cells in Graves' hyperthyroidism and ophthalmopathy. Via MiXCR, TCRdb re-called the multiplex PCR reads, giving one row per CDR3 protein. The repertoire consists of roughly 330,000 distinct CDR3 sequences, with around a sixth occurring once and the leading ten covering roughly a third. Sequenced material: blood. Receptors were obtained from a man between 25 and 39 years old with Graves' hyperthyroidism. Each CDR3 is given with its conserved first and last residue. The D gene is left open where the match is weak. Not all rows give a size; the values are once, few, many and, for expanded clones, a class.

D	V	J	size	DNA	CDR3
NA	TRBV4-1	TRBJ1-2	NA	TGCGCCAGCACTGAAGGGGGCTATGGCTACACCTTC	CASTEGGYGYTF
NA	TRBV5-1	TRBJ1-4	many	TGCGCCAGCAGCTTGGGATTCCGGGGGACTAATGAAAAACTGTTTTTT	CASSLGFRGTNEKLFF
TRBD1	TRBV12-3/TRBV12-4	TRBJ2-7	NA	TGTGCCAGCAGTCCCCGACAGGGGGCAGACGAGCAGTACTTC	CASSPRQGADEQYF
NA	TRBV2	TRBJ2-3	many	TGTGCCAGCAGCGGTTGGGATACGCAGTATTTT	CASSGWDTQYF
TRBD1	TRBV12-5	TRBJ1-5	many	TGTGCTAGTGGTTTGGACAGGACAGGGAGTCAGCCCCAGCATTTT	CASGLDRTGSQPQHF
TRBD1	TRBV10-3	TRBJ1-1	NA	TGTGCCTCTCTGGGACAGGGGGCGAAGGACACTGAAGCTTTCTTT	CASLGQGAKDTEAFF
NA	TRBV7-9	TRBJ2-3	many	TGTGCCAGCAGCCCGCCTCGGAACGGACAGAAGAAAGACACAGATACGCAGTATTTT	CASSPPRNGQKKDTDTQYF
TRBD2	TRBV7-3	TRBJ2-3	many	TGTGCCAGCAGCTTGAGGGCGGGAGGGCCGTACACAGATACGCAGTATTTT	CASSLRAGGPYTDTQYF
TRBD2	TRBV5-5	TRBJ2-2	few	TGTGCCAGCAGCGCCTGGGGCGGGAGGCTGTCCGGGGAGCTGTTTTTT	CASSAWGGRLSGELFF
NA	TRBV6-1	TRBJ2-2	many	TGTGCCAGCAGTCAATCGGGGCCTAACACCGGGGAGCTGTTTTTT	CASSQSGPNTGELFF
NA	TRBV6-1	TRBJ2-2	many	TGTGCCACCGTACCACCCCTCCTCGGACAGAACACCGGGGAGCTGTTTTTT	CATVPPLLGQNTGELFF
TRBD2	TRBV7-2	TRBJ2-3	many	TGTGCCAGCAGCTTAGGTCCCGGGAGGTCAGATACGCAGTATTTT	CASSLGPGRSDTQYF
NA	TRBV11-2	TRBJ2-7	NA	TGCGCCAGCAGCTTAGCGAACCGCCGCGAGCAGTACTTC	CASSLANRREQYF
NA	TRBV5-1	TRBJ2-3	many	TGCGCCACTTCAACCGGATGGCGGAGCACAGATACGCAGTATTTT	CATSTGWRSTDTQYF
NA	TRBV30	TRBJ2-7	many	TGTGCCTGGAGTCTCACAATCGGGGATTCCGAGCAGTACTTC	CAWSLTIGDSEQYF
TRBD2	TRBV4-2	TRBJ2-2	many	TGTGCCAGCAGCCGGCGGGGAGGGGACACCGGGGAGCTGTTTTTT	CASSRRGGDTGELFF
NA	TRBV7-9	TRBJ2-1	many	TGTGCCAGCTTGGACAGCCCGGGAGACAATGAGCAGTTCTTC	CASLDSPGDNEQFF
NA	TRBV12-3/TRBV12-4	TRBJ2-2	many	TGTGCCAGCATGGAAGGGAGGAAGACCGGGGAGCTGTTTTTT	CASMEGRKTGELFF
NA	TRBV27	TRBJ2-7	few	TGTGCCAGCAGTTTGAGACAGACCTACGAGCAGTACTTC	CASSLRQTYEQYF
NA	TRBV19	TRBJ1-5	NA	TGTGCCAGTAGTATGGTTTCGAGAAATCAGCCCCAGCATTTT	CASSMVSRNQPQHF
NA	TRBV2	TRBJ1-1	many	TGTGCCAGCAGGGAGGAAGCTTTCTTT	CASREEAFF
TRBD1	TRBV9	TRBJ2-2	NA	TGTGCCACAGGACAGGGGGCGAATACCGGGGAGCTGTTTTTT	CATGQGANTGELFF
TRBD2	TRBV7-9	TRBJ2-2	NA	TGTGCCAGCAGCCCATGGGTAGCGGGCGCCGGGGAGCTGTTTTTT	CASSPWVAGAGELFF
TRBD2	TRBV3-1	TRBJ2-7	many	TGTGCCAGCAGCCTACTTACTAGCGGGATAGGGGAGCAGTACTTC	CASSLLTSGIGEQYF
NA	TRBV20-1	TRBJ2-7	NA	TGCAGTGCTAGAGATCAAGGGACACTTTACGAGCAGTACTTC	CSARDQGTLYEQYF
NA	TRBV19	TRBJ2-1	NA	TGTGCCAGTAGTATAGGAGGAACGGGCAATGAGCAGTTCTTC	CASSIGGTGNEQFF
NA	TRBV7-3	TRBJ1-1	few	TGTGCCAGCAGCTTAACGTTCAACAGCCCTGAAGCTTTCTTT	CASSLTFNSPEAFF
TRBD1	TRBV11-1	TRBJ2-7	many	TGTGCCAGCAGCTGGGACAGCTACGAGCAGTACTTC	CASSWDSYEQYF
NA	TRBV10-3	TRBJ2-3	many	TGTGCCATCAGTGGGGGCTCCCCGGATACGCAGTATTTT	CAISGGSPDTQYF
NA	TRBV7-6	TRBJ2-5	NA	TGTGCCAGCAGCTCGGGGCCCAAAGAGACCCAGTACTTC	CASSSGPKETQYF
TRBD1	TRBV6-6	TRBJ2-7	NA	TGTGCCAGCAGTTACTTGGCCGACAGGGTCCACGAGCAGTACTTC	CASSYLADRVHEQYF
NA	TRBV2	TRBJ2-1	many	TGTGCCAGCAGGAGTAGTGTTGAGTCCAATGAGCAGTTCTTC	CASRSSVESNEQFF
NA	TRBV12-5	TRBJ1-4	few	TGTGCTAGTGGTTCTTCCAGGGCCCCAGCAACTAATGAAAAACTGTTTTTT	CASGSSRAPATNEKLFF
TRBD2	TRBV3-1	TRBJ2-3	many	TGTGCCAGCAGCCAAGAGGTTAGCGGGACTTCTCCAGATACGCAGTATTTT	CASSQEVSGTSPDTQYF
NA	TRBV13	TRBJ2-7	many	TGTGCCAGCAGCTTAGGCCGGGTAGATACGGCGGGAAACGAGCAGTACTTC	CASSLGRVDTAGNEQYF
NA	TRBV19	TRBJ1-6	NA	TGTGCCAGTAGTATCGGAAGCGGCTCCTATAATTCACCCCTCCACTTT	CASSIGSGSYNSPLHF
NA	TRBV9	TRBJ2-1	NA	TGTGCCAGCAGCGACCGTCCTGGCAACAATGAGCAGTCCTTC	CASSDRPGNNEQSF
NA	TRBV11-2	TRBJ1-3	few	TGTGCCAGCAGCTCAATAAGAGGGGGAAACACCATATATTTT	CASSSIRGGNTIYF
NA	TRBV6-1	TRBJ1-4	many	TGTGCCAGCACCAACGGGGGCGCCGATGAAAAACTGTTTTTT	CASTNGGADEKLFF
TRBD2	TRBV24-1	TRBJ2-5	NA	TGTGCCACCAGTGACGCTCTAGCGGGAGTGAGGGAGACCCAGTACTTC	CATSDALAGVRETQYF
TRBD1	TRBV12-5	TRBJ2-7	many	TGTGCTAGTGGTTTGGCTGTAACCCTGGACAGGCCCTACGAGCAGTACTTC	CASGLAVTLDRPYEQYF
NA	TRBV20-1	TRBJ1-2	few	TGCAGTGCTTACAACTATGGCTACACCTTC	CSAYNYGYTF
NA	TRBV28	TRBJ2-1	many	TGTGCCATCGGTCAGAGCTCCTACAATGAGCAGTTCTTC	CAIGQSSYNEQFF
NA	TRBV9	TRBJ1-2	NA	TGTGCCAGCAGCGTTTCCGGGGTTAACTATGGCTACACCTTC	CASSVSGVNYGYTF
NA	TRBV24-1	TRBJ2-2	NA	TGTGCCACCAGTGATTTTGTGGGGGTCGGGGAGCTGTTTTTT	CATSDFVGVGELFF
NA	TRBV6-2/TRBV6-3	TRBJ1-1	many	TGTGCCAGCGGAGCGAACACTGAAGCTTTCTTT	CASGANTEAFF
NA	TRBV2	TRBJ1-1	few	TGTGCCAGCTACAGGGTGGGGGACTTTGAAGCTTTCTTT	CASYRVGDFEAFF
TRBD2	TRBV28	TRBJ2-5	NA	TGTGCCAGCAGTTTAAAATTAGCGGGAGGGGGGGAGACCCAGTACTTC	CASSLKLAGGGETQYF
NA	TRBV28	TRBJ2-7	many	TGTGCCAGCAGATTCCCCGGGGGCCCTGGGGAGCAGTACTTC	CASRFPGGPGEQYF
NA	TRBV27	TRBJ2-1	few	TGTGCCAGCAGACTCGAACAAGACAATGAGCAGTTCTTC	CASRLEQDNEQFF
TRBD2	TRBV2	TRBJ2-3	many	TGTGCCAGCAGTGGGGTTCTAGCGGGAGTCGCCACAGATACGCAGTATTTT	CASSGVLAGVATDTQYF
NA	TRBV11-1	TRBJ2-3	many	TGTGCCAGCAGCTCAAGGAATGAGTGGGATACGCAGTATTTT	CASSSRNEWDTQYF
NA	TRBV19	TRBJ2-7	NA	TGTGCCAGTAGTACCTCTGCCGCGGCCTACGAGCAGTACTTC	CASSTSAAAYEQYF
NA	TRBV5-1	TRBJ1-1	NA	TGCGCCAGCAGCTTGGCGGCAGGGGCGAGGAACACTGAAGCTTCCTTT	CASSLAAGARNTEASF